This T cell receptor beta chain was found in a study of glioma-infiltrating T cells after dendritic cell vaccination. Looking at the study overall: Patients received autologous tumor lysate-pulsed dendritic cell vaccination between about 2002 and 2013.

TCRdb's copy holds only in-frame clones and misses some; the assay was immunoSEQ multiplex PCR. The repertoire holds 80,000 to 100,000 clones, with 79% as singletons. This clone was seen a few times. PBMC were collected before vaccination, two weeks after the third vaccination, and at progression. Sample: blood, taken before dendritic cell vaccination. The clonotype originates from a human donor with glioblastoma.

The CDR3 DNA is TGTGCCAGCAGTTACTCAGTCCCCGGTACTGGAAACACCATATATTTT. Protein product: CASSYSVPGTGNTIYF. The rearrangement links TRBV6-5 to TRBJ1-3; no definite D call. V lost 0 bases and J lost 2, with 11 bases in between. The germline CDR1 and CDR2 sequences are MNHEY and SVGAGI. The CDR3 is 16 residues long.